Included here is one TCR beta chain sequence, with context. Its binding antigen is unknown. Per-base quality was not reported, and no clone a single base away is much larger than it. The sample belongs to a study of T cells in localized non-small cell lung cancer (dated by TCRdb to 2018 to 2021). The study in broad terms: T cell repertoires of 200 to 250 early-stage NSCLC patients were analyzed, with tumors being compared against uninvolved tumor-adjacent lungs. The cohort consisted of under 300 treatment-naive NSCLC patients whose localized lung tumors had been resected. Of the NSCLC patients, roughly 130 were male and roughly 110 were female, and the mean age was around 66 years. General conclusions and limits of the study: The highest T cell clonality was observed in uninvolved tumor-adjacent lung, where clonality exceeded that of tumor, suggesting that antigenic responses were more focused in uninvolved tumor-adjacent lung. Because of the exploratory design, TCR variables were selected using unadjusted p-values without false-discovery rate correction. A median of roughly 60 of the top 100 tumor clones were detected in paired uninvolved adjacent lung, and around 27 of these tumor clones were also found among the top 100 clones of the paired uninvolved adjacent lung. Because multi-region tumor sequencing was not performed, intratumor heterogeneity could not be ruled out. Longer overall survival was associated with higher blood T cell density, whereas shorter survival was associated with higher adjacent-lung clonality.

At diagnosis, tumor, uninvolved tumor-adjacent lung and peripheral blood were collected and then preserved as a mix of FFPE and fresh-frozen material. For TCR repertoire profiling, blood samples were analyzed as peripheral blood mononuclear cells. Relative to germline, V is 8 bases shorter and J is 1 base shorter, with 9 bases between their ends. The germline V gene (reference sequence) supplies CDR1 LNHDA and CDR2 SQIVND. From the cysteine through the phenylalanine, the CDR3 covers 12 amino acids. Left in the record is the CDR3 DNA by itself, 36 bases read in frame from the first base. The immunoSEQ Assay was used to sequence TCR beta CDR3 regions from DNA. The study's processing was this. T cell density was computed as TCR beta template counts normalized to usable DNA estimated by amplifying housekeeping genes. The preseqR package was used to estimate richness by extrapolating to 400,000 templates for PBMC samples and to 120,000 templates for tissue samples. Clonality was defined as one minus Pielou's evenness. Tissue-enriched TCRs were identified by differential abundance testing using productive amino-acid clonotypes, minimum total count 5 and alpha 0.1. The Jaccard Index and the Morisita Overlap Index were used to measure repertoire overlap between compartments. TCR beta CDR3s were clustered by GLIPH together with public tetramer-defined viral CDR3s, and at least three viral sequences plus V-gene enrichment were required for viral motifs. The table comes from immuneACCESS by way of TCRdb, which keeps in-frame sequences with V and J called. Part of the clones is missing from these tables; in studies checked, under half for an unresolved V gene and the rest for unknown reasons. The V and J calls and clone size were taken over from that table, and D and trimming were inferred from the DNA. The sample has 70,000 to 100,000 clones on record, around 81% of them singletons. The ten top clones hold roughly 9.8% of the sample.

The sequences come from peripheral blood, collected before any cancer treatment. The V and J segments used are TRBV19 and TRBJ2-7; the D segment could be TRBD1, given 5 matching bases. The TCR was taken from a female donor at least 60 years old with stage I lung adenocarcinoma. CDR3 reads: CASQGGSYEQYF. Here is the DNA: TGTGCCAGTCAGGGTGGATCCTACGAGCAGTACTTC.